The source of this T cell receptor (beta chain) is a study of T cell repertoires in cytomegalovirus infection. On the study more broadly: Matching HLA type, along with CMV infection, was indicated by public TCR beta signatures.

The sample holds a few counts of this clonotype. Its cognate antigen is unknown. An end of the junction does not agree with germline; a read error may underlie this. Each CDR3 protein is one row after TCRdb ran MiXCR on the reads. Among about 890,000 distinct CDR3 sequences listed, around 32% were seen once. In germline, CDR1 is SGHDT, CDR2 YYEEEE. The CDR3 is 14 amino acids. The chain joins TRBV5-6 to TRBJ1-1; D might be TRBD1 (6 bases). The sequencing here drew on cultured CD8+ T cells from PBMCs, taken from culture after CMV antigen stimulation. This clonotype was sampled from a human donor in good health (CMV status not recorded). Some clones in this sample may be carry-over from other donors' samples. CDR3 amino acids: CASTLGALNTEAFF. CDR3 nucleotide sequence: TGTGCCAGCACCTTGGGGGCACTGAACACTGAAGCTTTCTTT. Using reference TRBV5-6 and TRBJ1-1 for the parts outside the CDR3, the full variable domain is DAGVTQSPTHLIKTRGQQVTLRCSPKSGHDTVSWYQQALGQGPQFIFQYYEEEERQRGNFPDRFSGHQFPNYSSELNVNALLLGDSALYLCASTLGALNTEAFFGQGTRLTVV.